The rows below give T cell receptor beta chains drawn from one sample of a study of early T cells in non-severe SARS-CoV-2 infection. TCRdb reprocessed the 5' RACE reads via MiXCR and lists one record per CDR3 protein. This table holds tens of thousands of distinct CDR3 sequences, around 10% found once. Sequencing input: whole blood. The receptors stem from an adult who was a healthcare worker with PCR-confirmed SARS-CoV-2 infection or an uninfected control (not recorded which). Both conserved end residues are part of each CDR3. The D gene is left open where the match is weak. Some rows mark clone size as missing; the rest say once, few, many or name a class of expanded clone.

V gene,clone size,J gene,D gene,CDR3 DNA,CDR3 protein
TRBV4-1,-,TRBJ2-7,TRBD1,TGCGCCAGCCGAAGACAGGGGAGCTCCTACGAGCAGTACTTC,CASRRQGSSYEQYF
TRBV24-1,many,TRBJ2-2,-,TGTGCCACCAGTGATGGAGTTACCGTAGCCGGGGAGCTGTTTTTT,CATSDGVTVAGELFF
TRBV20-1,many,TRBJ2-1,-,TGCAGTGCTAAAGGCGGGTGGCGGGGAATCTCCTACAATGAGCAGTTCTTC,CSAKGGWRGISYNEQFF
TRBV10-2,-,TRBJ2-2,TRBD2,TGCGCCAGCAGTGATCCACAACTAGCGGGGGACACCGGGGAGCTGTTTTTT,CASSDPQLAGDTGELFF
TRBV11-2,few,TRBJ2-3,-,TGTGCCAGCAGCTTTAGTAGGGCCGGCACAGATACGCAGTATTTT,CASSFSRAGTDTQYF
TRBV5-1,few,TRBJ2-2,TRBD1,TGCGCCAGCAGCGCGGGACAGGGTACCGGGGAGCTGTTTTTT,CASSAGQGTGELFF
TRBV6-5,few,TRBJ2-7,TRBD2,TGTGCCAGCAGTTACTTCCTCGGGAGTAGCGGGGGGCCAACCTACGAGCAGTACTTC,CASSYFLGSSGGPTYEQYF
TRBV18,many,TRBJ2-5,-,TGTGCCAGCTCACCCCAAGGACAGCTATTAAAAGAGACCCAGTACTTC,CASSPQGQLLKETQYF
TRBV27,few,TRBJ2-2,TRBD1,TGTGCCAGCAGCTCGACAGGGTCCGGGGAGCTGTTTTTT,CASSSTGSGELFF
TRBV5-1,few,TRBJ2-2,-,TGCGCCAGCAGCCCGTATCGGGGTCCCAACACCGGGGAGCTGTTTTTT,CASSPYRGPNTGELFF
TRBV28,-,TRBJ1-5,-,TGTGCCAGCAGACTTAACAATCAGCCCCAGCATTTT,CASRLNNQPQHF
TRBV7-6,-,TRBJ2-7,-,TGTGCCAGCAGCTTAGCGCAAGGGTACGAGCAGTACTTC,CASSLAQGYEQYF
TRBV19,-,TRBJ1-5,TRBD1,TGTGCCAGTCAGTTTGGACAGGGAAGCAATCAGCCCCAGCATTTT,CASQFGQGSNQPQHF
TRBV6-6,-,TRBJ1-1,TRBD1,TGTGCCAGCAGTTACTCTGATAAGGGGGCTGACACTGAAGCTTTCTTT,CASSYSDKGADTEAFF
TRBV5-1,-,TRBJ2-1,-,TGCGCCAGCAGCCAGCTGGGCAGGGCCAATGAGCAGTTCTTC,CASSQLGRANEQFF
TRBV12-3/TRBV12-4,-,TRBJ2-7,TRBD2,TGTGTCAGCAGGCGGACTAGCGGGAGTGGTGAGCAGTACTTC,CVSRRTSGSGEQYF
TRBV24-1,many,TRBJ2-1,TRBD2,TGTGCCACCAGTGACCGGACTAGCGGGAGCTACAATGAGCAGTTCTTC,CATSDRTSGSYNEQFF
TRBV29-1,-,TRBJ1-1,-,TGCAGCGTTGAACAGGGGATGTTCATGGCTTTCTTT,CSVEQGMFMAFF
TRBV14,-,TRBJ1-2,-,TGTGCCAGCAGCCAAGTCCAGCGGTATGGCTACACCTTC,CASSQVQRYGYTF
TRBV27,-,TRBJ2-3,-,TGTGCCAGCAGTTTTGGCTCTCTTCCCACAGATACGCAGTATTTT,CASSFGSLPTDTQYF
TRBV7-8,many,TRBJ2-2,-,TGTGCCAGCAGCTCCCTCCCCGGCGGGGAGTGGAACACCGGGGAGCTGTTTTTT,CASSSLPGGEWNTGELFF
TRBV5-1,once,TRBJ1-1,-,TGCGCCAGCAGCTTGGCTAGTTCAAACACTGAAGCTTTCTTT,CASSLASSNTEAFF
TRBV29-1,many,TRBJ2-4,-,TGCAGCGTGGGATGGGGGACCGCTGCCAAAAACATTCAGTACTTC,CSVGWGTAAKNIQYF
TRBV21-1,few,TRBJ1-3,-,TGTGCCAGCAGCAAAGGTCCCCCCAGGACCTACTCTGGAAACACCATATATTTT,CASSKGPPRTYSGNTIYF
TRBV3-1,many,TRBJ1-1,TRBD1,TGTGCCAGCAGCCAAGGGGGGACAGCGATGAACACTGAAGCTTTCTTT,CASSQGGTAMNTEAFF
TRBV20-1,-,TRBJ2-3,-,TGCAGTGCTAGAGATCGGCGAGCGTCCCGCACAGATACGCAGTATTTT,CSARDRRASRTDTQYF
TRBV27,many,TRBJ1-1,TRBD1,TGTGCCAGCAGCAGACAGGGGGGAATAGCTTTCTTT,CASSRQGGIAFF
TRBV27,-,TRBJ1-2,-,TGTGCCAGCAGTTCCTACCCTCGGTTTAACTATGGCTACACCTTC,CASSSYPRFNYGYTF